The 23 T cell receptor beta chains presented below share a single source sample, sequenced in a study of esophageal squamous cell carcinoma under preoperative chemotherapy. TCRdb re-analysed the PCR reads in MiXCR, keeping a single row per CDR3 protein. The table has approximately 20,000 distinct CDR3 sequences, around 45% seen once. The time point: after preoperative PTX-NDP chemotherapy. The biological material was taken from a patient given preoperative chemotherapy. These receptors were taken from a human donor with esophageal squamous cell carcinoma. The donor label of this sample is uncertain.

This clonotype was detected many times. CDR3 DNA: TGTGCCAGCAGGCAGGGAGTCAATCAGCCCCAGCATTTT. Translating gives CASRQGVNQPQHF. The chain has TRBV12-3 or TRBV12-4 and TRBJ1-5; TRBD1 might be the D (5 bases). Trimming pared 6 bases from V and 3 bases from J, leaving 9 bases between. The CDR3 has 13 residues.

As to this clonotype: Because the CDR3 is missing its conserved closing phenylalanine or tryptophan, this is likely a read error. The chain recombines TRBV7-2 with TRBJ2-5; tentative D call: TRBD1 (6 bases). V lost 5 bases, J lost 7 bases, and 17 bases lay in between. There are 14 residues in the CDR3. Germline CDR1 reads SGHTA; CDR2 reads FQGNSA. CDR3 residues: CASSPAGDKATQYS. CDR3 nucleotides: TGTGCCAGCAGCCCTGCCGGGGACAAAGCGACCCAGTACTCC.

V is TRBV7-6 and J is TRBJ2-5; 7 bases fit TRBD2. Trimming at V came to 1 base and at J to 7 bases, leaving 0 bases not matched to a gene. The length of the CDR3 is 12 residues. Germline V gene lookup returns CDR1 SGHVS and CDR2 FNYEAQ. CDR3 nucleotide sequence: TGTGCCAGCAGCTTAGGGGAGGGGACCCAGTACTTC. It yields the protein CASSLGEGTQYF.

This clonotype has only a few counts. The genes are TRBV7-9 and TRBJ2-5, with a possible D match to TRBD2 (5 bases). V gave up 8 bases and J gave up 1 base, with 26 bases separating them. The CDR3 loop spans 18 amino acids. Germline V gene lookup returns CDR1 SEHNR and CDR2 FQNEAQ (reference sequence). CDR3 in amino acids: CASLLTGSGALFQETQYF. CDR3 DNA: TGTGCCAGCCTCCTAACGGGGAGCGGCGCCCTCTTCCAAGAGACCCAGTACTTC.

The V call is TRBV7-9, the J call TRBJ2-3; D uncertain. The CDR3 has 13 amino acids. The germline V gene encodes CDR1 SEHNR and CDR2 FQNEAQ (reference sequence). With 2 bases removed from V and 4 bases from J, the gap between germline ends came to 7 bases. The CDR3 here is CASSLYEADTQYF. The CDR3 DNA follows: TGTGCCAGCAGCTTATACGAAGCAGATACGCAGTATTTT. Combining the CDR3 with reference TRBV7-9 and TRBJ2-3 gives the whole variable domain DTGVSQNPRHKITKRGQNVTFRCDPISEHNRLYWYRQTLGQGPEFLTYFQNEAQLEKSRLLSDRFSAERPKGSFSTLEIQRTEQGDSAMYLCASSLYEADTQYFGPGTRLTVL.

The rearrangement joins TRBV12-3 or TRBV12-4 to TRBJ2-3, with D possibly being TRBD1 or TRBD2 (7 bases each). The CDR3 is 15 amino acids. Trimming shortened V by 7 bases and J by 2 bases, and 16 bases separated the two germline ends. The CDR3 is CASTRRGGITDTQYF. For the CDR3, the DNA is TGTGCCAGCACCCGCAGGGGGGGAATCACAGATACGCAGTATTTT.

This clonotype was seen ten or more times. The rearrangement links TRBV12-3 or TRBV12-4 to TRBJ2-1, with D possibly called TRBD1 or TRBD2 (5 bases each). Between the trimmed V and J ends, which lost 6 bases and 10 bases, there was a span of 19 bases. The CDR3 has 14 amino acids. CDR3 DNA sequence: TGTGCCAGCAGGTATCGGGACGGATCCTACGAGCAGTTCTTC. Amino acids: CASRYRDGSYEQFF.

This rearrangement joins TRBV6-2 or TRBV6-3 to TRBJ2-5, with D possibly being TRBD2 (5 bases). The CDR3 is made up of 16 amino acids. CDR1 and CDR2 (germline): MNHEY, SVGEGT. V was trimmed by 6 bases and J by 5 bases, leaving 22 bases between them. The CDR3 DNA sequence: TGTGCCAGCAGACCTATACTAGTAGGTTATGTCGAGACCCAGTACTTC. This sequence encodes CASRPILVGYVETQYF.

The chain combines TRBV7-2 with TRBJ2-5, with 14 bases identical to TRBD2. The V and J ends lost 5 bases and 5 bases, in that order; junction bases with no gene match: 13. Germline CDR1 reads SGHTA; CDR2 reads FQGNSA. The CDR3 runs to 18 residues. The CDR3 loop is CASSQRGQGTSGSETQYF. The CDR3 region has the DNA TGTGCCAGCAGCCAGAGGGGCCAGGGGACTAGCGGGAGTGAGACCCAGTACTTC.

The table lists this clonotype with a count of one. The chain uses TRBV11-3 and TRBJ2-2, with 8 nucleotides matching TRBD1. The J call could be wrong; TRBJ2-3 is a better fit for the DNA end. The germline V gene has CDR1 SGHNT and CDR2 YENEEA. This CDR3 contains 17 residues. This CDR3 reads CASSSSSLGQGIGEQYF. CDR3 coding DNA: TGTGCCAGCAGCTCCTCTAGTCTCGGACAGGGCATCGGGGAGCAGTATTTT.

The V gene is TRBV11-3, the J gene TRBJ2-7; 9 nucleotides match TRBD1. Germline V lookup: CDR1 SGHNT, CDR2 YENEEA. The CDR3 spans 15 residues. J gave up 2 bases and V 0 bases, and 2 bases lay outside the gene matches. CDR3 nucleotides: TGTGCCAGCAGCTTAGAGACAGGGGGACCCTACGAGCAGTACTTC. It encodes CASSLETGGPYEQYF.

The V gene is TRBV7-9, the J gene TRBJ2-1; the match to TRBD2 covers 8 bases. This CDR3 region has 12 residues. Germline CDR1 and CDR2: SEHNR and FQNEAQ (reference sequence). V trimming: 4 bases; J trimming: 10 bases; junction bases outside the gene matches: 3. The CDR3 DNA follows: TGTGCCAGCAGCTCGCCGGGGGGGGAGCAGTTCTTC. Its protein is CASSSPGGEQFF.

This clonotype was seen many times. The chain couples TRBV7-8 to TRBJ2-1, with a weak D call TRBD2 (5 bases). Germline CDR1 and CDR2: SGHVS and FQNEAQ. V lost 1 base and J lost 3, with 10 bases in between. The CDR3 consists of 15 residues. In nucleotides, the CDR3 is TGTGCCAGCAGCTTAGAGAGGGTAGTCTACAATGAGCAGTTCTTC. Its protein product is CASSLERVVYNEQFF. Looking up the rest from reference TRBV7-8 and TRBJ2-1 gives the full variable domain: GAGVSQSPRYKVAKRGQDVALRCDPISGHVSLFWYQQALGQGPEFLTYFQNEAQLDKSGLPSDRFFAERPEGSVSTLKIQRTQQEDSAVYLCASSLERVVYNEQFFGPGTRLTVL.

This clonotype was seen a handful of times. The chain combines TRBV28 with TRBJ2-1; 10 bases match TRBD1. The J call may be wrong; the DNA end is better matched by TRBJ2-7. Germline V lookup: CDR1 MDHEN, CDR2 SYDVKM. The CDR3 covers 14 residues. The CDR3 sequence is CASVPGQGTYEQYF. As DNA, the CDR3 is TGTGCCAGCGTACCGGGACAGGGGACCTACGAGCAGTACTTC.

This clonotype was recorded at least ten times. The chain has TRBV7-8 and TRBJ2-3; 12 nucleotides align to TRBD2. Germline CDR1 SGHVS, CDR2 FQNEAQ. V lost 5 bases and J lost 6; bases outside the gene matches: 9. CDR3 length: 16 residues. CDR3 region: CASSNLAGGPGDTQYF. CDR3 in DNA: TGTGCCAGCAGCAACCTAGCGGGGGGGCCCGGTGATACGCAGTATTTT.

Comment on this clonotype: This likely comes from a read error, as the CDR3 has no conserved phenylalanine or tryptophan at its end. The limits of the CDR3 on the DNA are not certain, so only TCRdb's listed CDR3 is given. This chain connects TRBV7-2 to TRBJ2-5; the D call TRBD1 from the table was never checked on the DNA. The germline CDR1 and CDR2 sequences are SGHTA and FQGNSA. The CDR3 is 14 amino acids long, termini counted. The CDR3 is CASSPTGGTESWFS.

This chain links TRBV7-6 with TRBJ2-4, with 12 bases lining up with TRBD1. TRBJ2-7 explains the end of the DNA better; the J call may be wrong. The germline V gene encodes CDR1 SGHVS and CDR2 FNYEAQ. This CDR3 comprises 15 residues. CDR3 sequence reads: CASSLAGTGGGEQYF. The CDR3 DNA reads as TGTGCCAGCAGCTTAGCCGGGACAGGGGGCGGCGAGCAGTACTTC.

The chain is built from TRBV30 and TRBJ2-3; D is possibly TRBD1 or TRBD2 (5 bases each). There are 13 residues in the CDR3. Germline V lookup: CDR1 GTSNPN, CDR2 SVGIG (reference sequence). V gave up 3 bases and J gave up 7 bases, with 14 bases separating them. The DNA for the CDR3 is TGTGCCTGGAGGTTGGGGACCGCAAATACGCAGTATTTT. It specifies CAWRLGTANTQYF.

The table lists this clonotype with a few counts. The chain couples TRBV7-3 to TRBJ2-1; TRBD2 matches 10 bases. Germline V gene data show CDR1 as SGHTA and CDR2 as FQGTGA. The CDR3 has 17 amino acids. V was pared by 4 bases and J by 0 bases, with 6 bases of the junction left unmatched. For the CDR3, the DNA is TGTGCCAGCAGCTGGACTAGCGGTCAGAGCTCCTACAATGAGCAGTTCTTC. Its protein is CASSWTSGQSSYNEQFF. Based on the CDR3 plus reference TRBV7-3 and TRBJ2-1, the full variable domain is GAGVSQTPSNKVTEKGKYVELRCDPISGHTALYWYRQSLGQGPEFLIYFQGTGAADDSGLPNDRFFAVRPEGSVSTLKIQRTERGDSAVYLCASSWTSGQSSYNEQFFGPGTRLTVL.

This clonotype was found once. The chain couples TRBV7-2 to TRBJ2-3; either TRBD1 or TRBD2 may supply D (5 bases each). The J call may be wrong; the DNA end is better matched by TRBJ2-7. Germline CDR1 and CDR2: SGHTA and FQGNSA. The CDR3 has 13 residues. The chain's CDR3 is CATGLRAKDTQYF. For the CDR3, the DNA is TGTGCCACGGGGCTGCGGGCCAAAGATACGCAGTACTTC.

The V gene is TRBV7-9, the J gene TRBJ1-4; D perhaps matches TRBD1 (6 bases). Germline values: CDR1 SEHNR, CDR2 FQNEAQ (reference sequence). Trimming took off 4 bases at V and 4 bases at J, with 13 bases between the two ends. The CDR3 has 15 amino acids. The CDR3 sequence: CASSSGDWHNEKLFF. The CDR3 nucleotides read TGTGCCAGCAGCTCAGGGGACTGGCATAATGAAAAACTGTTTTTT.

This clonotype has ten or more counts. This sequence joins TRBV6-1 and TRBJ2-5, with 8 nucleotides matching TRBD1. Germline V lookup: CDR1 MNHNS, CDR2 SASEGT. This CDR3 is 15 amino acids long. With V trimmed by 7 bases and J by 4 bases, 11 bases remained unmatched. The CDR3 DNA is TGTGCCAGCACGTCGTCACAGGGGGTCCCAGAGACCCAGTACTTC. Its protein is CASTSSQGVPETQYF.

This clonotype is large. The chain combines TRBV12-3 or TRBV12-4 with TRBJ2-2; weak D call: TRBD1 (6 bases). The CDR3 runs to 15 residues. Trimming cost V 5 bases and J 4 bases, with 14 bases left between them. For the CDR3, the DNA is TGTGCCAGCAGTCCGGACAGCTGGGGCACCGGGGAGCTGTTTTTT. Its translation is CASSPDSWGTGELFF.